The table lists the clone carrying this T cell receptor beta chain with a few counts. Its cognate antigen is unknown. Building of the TCR beta libraries involved iRepertoire HTBI primers and Arm-PCR of CDR3 regions. TCRdb independently ran MiXCR on the multiplex PCR reads; one entry per CDR3 protein. Among about 620,000 distinct CDR3 sequences listed, around 15% were seen once. This specimen belongs to a study of regulatory T cells in long-lasting Graves disease. Findings and caveats of the study: Gene preferences differed: TRBV28, TRBJ1-2, TRBJ2-5 in persistent cases. Persistent Graves' patients showed less TCR diversity than newly diagnosed ones.

Regarding time point: newly diagnosed GD, antithyroid drugs for less than 3 months. With RNA extracted from PBMCs as input, the TCR library was made. Germline assignment: CDR1 KGHSH and CDR2 LQKENI. Trimming removed 0 bases from V and 5 bases from J; junction bases left unmatched: 9. The CDR3 extends over 16 amino acids. These same data were also listed under a study on T cells in Graves' hyperthyroidism and ophthalmopathy.

The V call is TRBV18, the J call TRBJ1-2; 7 nucleotides match TRBD1. The sequence was collected from a woman aged 25 to 45 with Graves disease. Sequencing used peripheral blood mononuclear cells (PBMCs), obtained at new diagnosis, from a patient treated with antithyroid drugs. CDR3 DNA: TGTGCCAGCTCACCACCTTCCGCACAGGGGATGTATGGCTACACCTTC. Residues: CASSPPSAQGMYGYTF.